This passage covers 20 T cell receptor beta chains from one sample sequenced in a study of OX40 agonist ivuxolimab in advanced cancers. Sequencing used immunoSEQ multiplex PCR; TCRdb keeps in-frame clones, though not all of them. The sample carries 60,000 to 75,000 clones, roughly 92% recorded once. The source material was CD4+ or CD8+ T cells sorted from blood, sampled in a trial of the OX40 agonist ivuxolimab. These receptor sequences come from an adult with an advanced solid tumor such as melanoma, head and neck, liver or kidney cancer.

The V gene is TRBV19, the J gene TRBJ2-3, with 9 bases fitting TRBD2. This CDR3 has 16 amino acids. V shed 5 bases and J 3 bases; nucleotides not matched to a gene: 9. The germline CDR1 and CDR2 sequences are LNHDA and SQIVND (reference sequence). CDR3 nucleotides: TGTGCCAGTAGTCTATTAGCGGGAGAGTATACAGATACGCAGTATTTT. Its translation is CASSLLAGEYTDTQYF.

The rearrangement joins TRBV9 to TRBJ1-3; perhaps TRBD1 as D (6 bases). The V end was cut by 2 bases, the J end by 7 bases, with 22 bases between. Germline assignment: CDR1 SGDLS and CDR2 YYNGEE. This CDR3 is 17 amino acids long. DNA for the CDR3: TGTGCCAGCAGCGTCCCCGGGAGGGGGTCTTATGACAACACCATATATTTT. Translation: CASSVPGRGSYDNTIYF.

The J gene is TRBJ1-1, the V gene TRBV14; D might be TRBD1 (5 bases). V was clipped by 6 bases and J by 1 base, with 12 bases between them. CDR1 is SGHDN, CDR2 FVKESK, per germline. This CDR3 comprises 14 residues. CDR3 sequence reads: CASSLRGPNTEAFF. The DNA for the CDR3 is TGTGCCAGCAGTCTCCGGGGCCCGAACACTGAAGCTTTCTTT.

The chain has TRBV7-6 and TRBJ2-7; D may match TRBD1 or TRBD2 (6 bases each). The CDR3 sequence is 17 residues long. In germline, CDR1 is SGHVS, CDR2 FNYEAQ. V was shortened by 5 bases and J by 0 bases, with 20 bases between the two germline ends. Here the CDR3 DNA reads TGTGCCAGCAGCGCTAACGGGGCGGGACAACCCTCCTACGAGCAGTACTTC. Its translation: CASSANGAGQPSYEQYF.

V is TRBV21-1 and J is TRBJ1-1. TRBV21-1 is described as a pseudogene. There are 14 residues in the CDR3. The CDR3 DNA follows: TGTGAACTTAGCAATCAGGCTCTGAACACTGAAGCTTTCTTT. Translation gives CELSNQALNTEAFF.

The gene calls are TRBV4-1 and TRBJ1-3; D is unclear. CDR3 length equals 14 residues. The germline V gene has CDR1 MGHRA and CDR2 YSYEKL. Trimming removed 5 bases from V and 0 bases from J, with 8 bases in between. The CDR3 nucleotides read TGCGCCAGCAGCGAACTCGGCTCTGGAAACACCATATATTTT. It codes for CASSELGSGNTIYF.

The chain's CDR3 is CASTGPNTGELFF. CDR3 DNA: TGTGCCAGCACAGGCCCGAACACCGGGGAGCTGTTTTTT. The chain carries TRBV6-1 and TRBJ2-2; no clear D gene. The germline V gene encodes CDR1 MNHNS and CDR2 SASEGT. The CDR3 is 13 amino acids. The V gene lost 7 bases and the J gene lost 0 bases, with 6 bases spanning the gap.

This sequence joins TRBV29-1 and TRBJ2-3, with 9 nucleotides matching TRBD2. Germline values: CDR1 SQVTM, CDR2 ANQGSEA. The CDR3 length is 18 residues. Trimming took 0 bases from V and 2 from J; bases not matched to a gene: 12. This CDR3 is CSVEDYGLAGIYTDTQYF. The CDR3 DNA reads TGCAGCGTTGAAGATTACGGGCTAGCGGGGATCTACACAGATACGCAGTATTTT.

The J gene is TRBJ1-4, the V gene TRBV2; 9 bases align to TRBD1. Germline V gives CDR1 SNHLY, CDR2 FYNNEI. With V trimmed by 2 bases and J by 4 bases, 5 bases remained unmatched. The CDR3 loop spans 16 amino acids. The chain's CDR3 is CASSEPRTGVNEKLFF. In DNA, the CDR3 is TGTGCCAGCAGTGAACCCCGGACAGGGGTTAATGAAAAACTGTTTTTT.

V usage is TRBV12-5 and J usage is TRBJ2-1; D is undetermined. CDR1 and CDR2 from the germline V gene are LGHNT and FRNRAP. CDR3 size: 14 residues. Trimming shortened V by 5 bases and J by 8 bases, and 16 bases separated the two germline ends. The CDR3, as DNA: TGTGCTAGTGGTCCACCGATTCACTCTGATGAGCAGTTCTTC. Translated, it gives CASGPPIHSDEQFF.

The chain couples TRBV27 to TRBJ2-3; D is uncertain. The CDR3 is 12 residues long. Trimming stripped 5 bases from V and 5 bases from J, with 8 bases between. Germline V lookup: CDR1 MNHEY, CDR2 SMNVEV (reference sequence). CDR3 residues: CASSRIVDTQYF. CDR3 nucleotides: TGTGCCAGCAGTCGTATAGTAGATACGCAGTATTTT.

The J gene is TRBJ1-1, the V gene TRBV18, with D maybe TRBD1 (5 bases). The ends were cut back, 3 bases at V and 5 bases at J, with 25 bases in the middle. CDR3 length equals 18 residues. Looked up from germline, CDR1 is KGHSH and CDR2 is LQKENI. The CDR3 is CASSPYVFPGEVWTEAFF. The CDR3 coding sequence is TGTGCCAGCTCACCTTATGTATTTCCGGGGGAGGTTTGGACTGAAGCTTTCTTT.

The V gene is TRBV19, the J gene TRBJ2-7, with D perhaps TRBD2 (5 bases). CDR1 and CDR2 (germline): LNHDA, SQIVND (reference sequence). V lost 3 bases to trimming and J lost 7 bases, with 22 bases between them. CDR3 size: 16 residues. Here the CDR3 reads CASSIVSSYPPREQYF. In DNA form, the CDR3 reads TGTGCCAGTAGTATTGTTTCTAGCTACCCCCCTCGGGAGCAGTACTTC.

The rearrangement joins TRBV6-6 to TRBJ2-7, with D unresolved. Germline-derived CDR1 and CDR2 are MNHNY and SVGAGI (reference sequence). V lost 0 bases to trimming and J lost 2 bases, with 8 bases between them. CDR3 length: 14 residues. CDR3 DNA: TGTGCCAGCAGTTACTCGGCGCCTACCTACGAGCAGTACTTC. Amino acid sequence: CASSYSAPTYEQYF.

The chain is built from TRBV29-1 and TRBJ2-7, with 9 bases lining up with TRBD2. The germline V gene encodes CDR1 SQVTM and CDR2 ANQGSEA. The CDR3 length is 12 residues. Trimming at V came to 2 bases and at J to 7 bases, leaving 3 bases not matched to a gene. CDR3 DNA: TGCAGCGTTGAAACTCTAGCGGGGGAGCAGTACTTC. Translation: CSVETLAGEQYF.

This clone was detected once. The chain links TRBV14 to TRBJ2-3; no clear D gene. The CDR3 has 13 amino acids. Germline loops: CDR1 SGHDN, CDR2 FVKESK. Between the trimmed V and J ends, which lost 6 bases and 6 bases, there was a span of 13 bases. The CDR3 DNA reads as TGTGCCAGCAGTCCTCTTCTAGAGGATACGCAGTATTTT. This codes for CASSPLLEDTQYF.

The chain uses TRBV25-1 and TRBJ2-3; D is ambiguous. Deletions cut 2 bases from V and 1 base from J, with 7 bases between. Germline V gene lookup returns CDR1 MGHDK and CDR2 SYGVNS. The CDR3 runs to 14 residues. CDR3: CASSEGWGTDTQYF. The CDR3 coding sequence is TGTGCCAGCAGTGAAGGGTGGGGCACAGATACGCAGTATTTT. The entire variable domain, with the rest obtained from reference TRBV25-1 and TRBJ2-3, is as follows: EADIYQTPRYLVIGTGKKITLECSQTMGHDKMYWYQQDPGMELHLIHYSYGVNSTEKGDLSSESTVSRIRTEHFPLTLESARPSHTSQYLCASSEGWGTDTQYFGPGTRLTVL.

J is TRBJ2-1 and V is TRBV15; D is ambiguous. Germline values: CDR1 LNHNV, CDR2 YYDKDF (reference sequence). The CDR3 has 17 amino acids. With 1 base removed from V and 0 bases from J, the gap between germline ends came to 13 bases. The CDR3 DNA reads TGTGCCACCAGCAGAGGTTTGCAGGAGAGCTCCTACAATGAGCAGTTCTTC. Translating gives CATSRGLQESSYNEQFF.

This clone was detected only once. V is TRBV25-1 and J is TRBJ2-1, with 7 positions matching TRBD2. After removal of 3 bases from V and 0 bases from J, the junction contained 2 bases not matched to a gene. The germline gives CDR1 MGHDK, CDR2 SYGVNS. CDR3 length: 15 amino acids. CDR3 residues: CASSERTSSYNEQFF. As DNA, the CDR3 is TGTGCCAGCAGTGAGCGGACTAGCTCCTACAATGAGCAGTTCTTC. The complete variable domain, with remaining parts taken from reference TRBV25-1 and TRBJ2-1, reads EADIYQTPRYLVIGTGKKITLECSQTMGHDKMYWYQQDPGMELHLIHYSYGVNSTEKGDLSSESTVSRIRTEHFPLTLESARPSHTSQYLCASSERTSSYNEQFFGPGTRLTVL.

The chain uses TRBV6-5 and TRBJ2-1; 9 bases are shared with TRBD2. J lost 10 bases, V lost 5 bases, and 3 bases had no gene match. The CDR3 loop spans 12 amino acids. Looked up from germline, CDR1 is MNHEY and CDR2 is SVGAGI. The CDR3 here is CASSERGVEQFF. The CDR3 DNA reads as TGTGCCAGCAGTGAGCGGGGGGTAGAGCAGTTCTTC.